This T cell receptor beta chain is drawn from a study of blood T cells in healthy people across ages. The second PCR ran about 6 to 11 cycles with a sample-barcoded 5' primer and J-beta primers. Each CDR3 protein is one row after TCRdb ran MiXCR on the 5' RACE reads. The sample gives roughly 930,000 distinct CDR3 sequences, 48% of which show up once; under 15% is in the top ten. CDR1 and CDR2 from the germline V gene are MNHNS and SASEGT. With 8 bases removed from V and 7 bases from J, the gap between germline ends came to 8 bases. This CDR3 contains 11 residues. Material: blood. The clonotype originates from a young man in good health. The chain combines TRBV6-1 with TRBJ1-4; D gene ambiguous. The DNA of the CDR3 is TGTGCCAGCCCGCGGGGTGAAAAACTGTTTTTT. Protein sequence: CASPRGEKLFF.